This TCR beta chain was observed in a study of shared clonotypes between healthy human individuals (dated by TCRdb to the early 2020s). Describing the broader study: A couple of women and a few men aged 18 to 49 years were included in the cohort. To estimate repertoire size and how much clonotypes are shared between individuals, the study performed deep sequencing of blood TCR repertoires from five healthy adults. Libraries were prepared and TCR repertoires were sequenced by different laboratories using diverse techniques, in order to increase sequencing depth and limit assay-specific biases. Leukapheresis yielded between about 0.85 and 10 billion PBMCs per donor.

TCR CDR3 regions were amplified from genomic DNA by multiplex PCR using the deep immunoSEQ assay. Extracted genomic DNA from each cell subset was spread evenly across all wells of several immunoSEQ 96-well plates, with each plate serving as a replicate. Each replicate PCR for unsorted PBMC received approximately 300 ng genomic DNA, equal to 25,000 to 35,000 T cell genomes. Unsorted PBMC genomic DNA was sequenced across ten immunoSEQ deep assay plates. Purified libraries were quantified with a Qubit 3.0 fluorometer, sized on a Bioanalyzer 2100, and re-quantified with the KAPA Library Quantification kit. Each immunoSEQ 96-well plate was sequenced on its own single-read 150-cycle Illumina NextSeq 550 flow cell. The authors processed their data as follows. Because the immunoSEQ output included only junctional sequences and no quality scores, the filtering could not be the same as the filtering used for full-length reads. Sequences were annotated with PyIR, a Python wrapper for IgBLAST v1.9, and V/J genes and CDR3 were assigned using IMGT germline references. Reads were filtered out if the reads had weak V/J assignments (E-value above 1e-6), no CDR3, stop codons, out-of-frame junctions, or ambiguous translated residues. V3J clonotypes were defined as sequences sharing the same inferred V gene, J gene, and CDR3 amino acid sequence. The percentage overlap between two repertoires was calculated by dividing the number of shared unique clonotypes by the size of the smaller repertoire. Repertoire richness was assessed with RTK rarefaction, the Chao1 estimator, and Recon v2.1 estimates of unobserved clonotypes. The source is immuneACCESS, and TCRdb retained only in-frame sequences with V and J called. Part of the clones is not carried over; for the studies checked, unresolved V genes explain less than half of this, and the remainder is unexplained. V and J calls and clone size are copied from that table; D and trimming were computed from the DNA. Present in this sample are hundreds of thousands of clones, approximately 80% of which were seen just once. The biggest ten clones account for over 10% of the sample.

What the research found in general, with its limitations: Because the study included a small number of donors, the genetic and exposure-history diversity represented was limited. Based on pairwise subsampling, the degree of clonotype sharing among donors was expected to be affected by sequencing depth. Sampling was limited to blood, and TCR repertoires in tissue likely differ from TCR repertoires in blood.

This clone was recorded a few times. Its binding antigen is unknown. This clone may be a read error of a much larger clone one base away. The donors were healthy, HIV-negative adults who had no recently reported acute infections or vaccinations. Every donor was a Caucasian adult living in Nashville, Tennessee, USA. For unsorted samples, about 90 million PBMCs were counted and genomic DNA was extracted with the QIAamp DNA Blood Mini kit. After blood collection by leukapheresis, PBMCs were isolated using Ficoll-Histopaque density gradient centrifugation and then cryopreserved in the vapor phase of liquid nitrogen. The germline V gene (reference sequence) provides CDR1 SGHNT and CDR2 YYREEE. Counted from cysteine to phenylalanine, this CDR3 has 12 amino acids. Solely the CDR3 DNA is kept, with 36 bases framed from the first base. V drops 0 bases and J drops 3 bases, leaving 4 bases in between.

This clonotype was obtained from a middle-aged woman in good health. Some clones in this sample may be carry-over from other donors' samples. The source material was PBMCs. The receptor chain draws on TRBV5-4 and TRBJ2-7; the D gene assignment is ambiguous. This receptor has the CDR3 CASSLDGYEQYF. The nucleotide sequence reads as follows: TGTGCCAGCAGCTTGGACGGCTACGAGCAGTACTTC.